These 29 T cell receptor beta chains originate from one sample sequenced in a study of T cells in Graves' hyperthyroidism and ophthalmopathy. RNA transcripts were the template for amplifying TCR beta CDR3 regions. An initial round of RT-PCR targeting the TCR CDR3 relied on the HTBI primer set. A single record per CDR3 protein comes from TCRdb applying MiXCR to the multiplex PCR reads. Altogether roughly 710,000 distinct CDR3 sequences are present, about 35% being singletons, with the ten largest covering roughly 30%. The sample was blood. These receptors were obtained from a woman between 40 and 55 years old with Graves' hyperthyroidism.

This clonotype appeared a few times. J is TRBJ1-5 and V is TRBV7-8, with D tentatively TRBD1 (5 bases). The length of the CDR3 is 17 residues. Germline V gene lookup returns CDR1 SGHVS and CDR2 FQNEAQ. Trimming cost V 2 bases and J 2 bases, with 16 bases left between them. CDR3 nucleotide sequence: TGTGCCAGCAGCTTACCCCAGGGAATTATCGGCAATCAGCCCCAGCATTTT. It translates to CASSLPQGIIGNQPQHF.

Notes on this clonotype: At one end the junction does not follow the germline gene, possibly because of a read error. This sequence joins TRBV29-1 and TRBJ2-7; the D gene is possibly TRBD2 (5 bases). The CDR3 covers 13 residues. Germline lookup yields CDR1 SQVTM and CDR2 ANQGSEA. This CDR3 reads CSVRPFTTGELYF. CDR3 coding DNA: TGCAGCGTCCGACCGTTTACAACCGGGGAGCTGTACTTC.

The chain recombines TRBV25-1 with TRBJ1-5; the D gene is possibly TRBD1 (6 bases). Germline CDR1 reads MGHDK; CDR2 reads SYGVNS. There are 15 residues in the CDR3. V lost 5 bases to trimming and J lost 3 bases, with 14 bases between them. CDR3 sequence (DNA): TGTGCCAGCAGTTTAATTGCAGGGGACAATCAGCCCCAGCATTTT. Translating it yields CASSLIAGDNQPQHF.

The V call is TRBV5-1, the J call TRBJ2-7; TRBD2 agrees at 9 bases. Germline V gene sequence: CDR1 SGHRS, CDR2 YFSETQ. V trimming: 2 bases; J trimming: 5 bases; junction bases outside the gene matches: 5. The CDR3 sequence is 14 residues long. The DNA of the CDR3 is TGCGCCAGCAGCTTACAGGGGACTAGCAACGAGCAGTACTTC. This gives the protein CASSLQGTSNEQYF.

This clonotype was detected only a few times. This chain joins TRBV13 and TRBJ2-7, with a weak D call TRBD2 (7 bases). This CDR3 is 14 amino acids long. Trimming took off 2 bases at V and 4 bases at J, with 12 bases between the two ends. In germline, CDR1 is PRHDT, CDR2 FYEKMQ (reference sequence). The CDR3 region has the DNA TGTGCCAGCAGCTTAAGGGGGGGGGAATACGAGCAGTACTTC. Translated, it gives CASSLRGGEYEQYF.

This clonotype was counted at least ten times. J is TRBJ2-7 and V is TRBV13; D may be TRBD1 or TRBD2 (5 bases each). V lost 3 bases to trimming and J lost 0 bases, with 9 bases between them. The CDR3 sequence is 14 residues long. The germline V gene encodes CDR1 PRHDT and CDR2 FYEKMQ (reference sequence). CDR3 bases: TGTGCCAGCAGCTTCTGGGGGTTCTCCTACGAGCAGTACTTC. Its protein is CASSFWGFSYEQYF.

The V call is TRBV7-2, the J call TRBJ2-7; TRBD1 matches 9 bases. CDR1 is SGHTA and CDR2 is FQGNSA in the germline V gene. The V segment lost 5 bases and the J segment 6 bases; nucleotides outside the gene matches: 11. The CDR3 loop spans 15 amino acids. DNA for the CDR3: TGTGCCAGCAGCACCGATGGACAGGGGACCGCCGAGCAGTACTTC. It encodes CASSTDGQGTAEQYF.

This clonotype appeared a few times. The J gene is TRBJ1-5, the V gene TRBV19, with TRBD1 matching 7 bases. The CDR3 extends over 15 amino acids. In germline, CDR1 is LNHDA, CDR2 SQIVND (reference sequence). With V trimmed by 5 bases and J by 0 bases, 4 bases remained unmatched. The CDR3 loop is CASSQGGNSNQPQHF. In DNA form, the CDR3 reads TGTGCCAGTAGTCAGGGGGGGAATAGCAATCAGCCCCAGCATTTT.

This clonotype has only a few counts. V is TRBV19 and J is TRBJ1-3; 9 bases match TRBD1. CDR1 is LNHDA, CDR2 SQIVND, per germline (reference sequence). This CDR3 is built from 17 residues. V gave up 6 bases and J gave up 1 base; unmatched junction bases: 10. CDR3 in DNA: TGTGCCAGTAGCCGTAGTGGACAGGGGCAATCTGGAAACACCATATATTTT. Translation gives CASSRSGQGQSGNTIYF.

Details on this clonotype: The CDR3 does not close with the conserved phenylalanine or tryptophan, likely indicating a read error. It is unclear where the CDR3 begins or ends on the DNA, so no DNA is shown, and the CDR3 is as TCRdb lists it. The chain uses TRBV7-3 and TRBJ2-7; TRBD2 is taken as the D call from the table, unchecked against the DNA. The germline CDR1 and CDR2 sequences are SGHTA and FQGTGA. The CDR3 extends over 11 residues, inclusive of both ends. CDR3 amino acids: CASSPTSGSYY.

This clonotype was found once. A much bigger clone sits one base away, suggesting this may be a read error. The V and J genes are TRBV7-2 and TRBJ1-4, with a possible D match to TRBD1 (5 bases). Germline V lookup: CDR1 SGHTA, CDR2 FQGNSA. V dropped 11 bases and J dropped 5 bases, with 12 bases sitting between them. This CDR3 has 12 amino acids. CDR3 in amino acids: CAGRGWNEKLFF. For the CDR3, the DNA is TGTGCCGGCCGGGGGTGGAATGAAAAACTGTTTTTT.

The chain links TRBV9 to TRBJ1-2; 9 bases agree with TRBD1. The CDR3 length is 17 residues. The germline CDR1 and CDR2 sequences are SGDLS and YYNGEE. Unmatched junction bases numbered 14, after V lost 4 bases and J lost 4 bases. CDR3 loop: CASSPRTGELASYGYTF. The CDR3 bases are TGTGCCAGCAGCCCCCGGACAGGGGAGTTAGCTAGCTATGGCTACACCTTC. The whole variable domain, filled in from reference TRBV9 and TRBJ1-2, reads DSGVTQTPKHLITATGQRVTLRCSPRSGDLSVYWYQQSLDQGLQFLIQYYNGEERAKGNILERFSAQQFPDLHSELNLSSLELGDSALYFCASSPRTGELASYGYTFGSGTRLTVV.

This clonotype has only a few counts. The chain recombines TRBV6-4 with TRBJ2-2; a possible D gene is TRBD2 (5 bases). The CDR3 covers 14 residues. CDR1 MRHNA and CDR2 SNTAGT come from the germline V gene. Trimming cost V 4 bases and J 4 bases, with 10 bases left between them. The CDR3 DNA reads as TGTGCCAGCAGTGCGGGAAGATTCACCGGGGAGCTGTTTTTT. Its protein product is CASSAGRFTGELFF.

This clonotype was detected many times. V is TRBV11-2 and J is TRBJ2-7, with D hard to call. Germline CDR1 is SGHAT and CDR2 is FQNNGV. The CDR3 is 15 residues long. Trimming removed 1 base at V and 3 bases at J, with 13 bases between. This chain's CDR3 is CASSLASGFGYEQYF. The DNA for the CDR3 is TGTGCCAGCAGCTTAGCTTCTGGCTTTGGCTACGAGCAGTACTTC.

This clonotype has only a few counts. Compared with germline, one end of the junction differs, possibly owing to a read error. This chain links TRBV5-1 with TRBJ2-2; D might be TRBD2 (6 bases). Germline V lookup: CDR1 SGHRS, CDR2 YFSETQ. This CDR3 region has 14 residues. The CDR3 reads CASSFGLPAGELFF. CDR3 in DNA: TGTGCCAGCAGCTTTGGACTACCGGCCGGGGAGCTGTTTTTT. Together with reference TRBV5-1 and TRBJ2-2, the CDR3 gives the full variable domain: KAGVTQTPRYLIKTRGQQVTLSCSPISGHRSVSWYQQTPGQGLQFLFEYFSETQRNKGNFPGRFSGRQFSNSRSEMNVSTLELGDSALYLCASSFGLPAGELFFGEGSRLTVL.

This clonotype was counted at least ten times. The chain joins TRBV12-3 or TRBV12-4 to TRBJ1-1; D is perhaps TRBD1 (6 bases). This CDR3 spans 15 amino acids. The ends were cut back, 4 bases at V and 2 bases at J, with 14 bases in the middle. The CDR3 coding sequence is TGTGCCAGCAGTTCGACTAGCAGGGGTAACACTGAAGCTTTCTTT. Protein sequence: CASSSTSRGNTEAFF.

The chain joins TRBV28 to TRBJ1-1, with 9 bases matching TRBD1. Germline CDR1 reads MDHEN; CDR2 reads SYDVKM. V lost 2 bases, J lost 3 bases, and 7 bases stayed unmatched. The CDR3 is made up of 16 amino acids. CDR3 nucleotides: TGTGCCAGCAGTTTAACACAGGGGGCGGATTACACTGAAGCTTTCTTT. Protein product: CASSLTQGADYTEAFF.

Turning to this clonotype: With a much larger clone just one base away, this may be a read error. The CDR3 protein is CASRALSGQGEYSNQPQHF. In DNA, the CDR3 is TGTGCCAGCAGAGCCCTTTCGGGACAGGGAGAGTATAGCAATCAGCCCCAGCATTTT. The chain uses TRBV2 and TRBJ1-5, with 9 bases aligning to TRBD1. This CDR3 spans 19 amino acids. V was clipped by 6 bases and J by 0 bases; unmatched bases: 15. In germline, CDR1 is SNHLY, CDR2 FYNNEI.

A note on this clonotype: In this CDR3 the conserved last residue, phenylalanine or tryptophan, is missing, so a read error is likely. J is TRBJ1-5 and V is TRBV4-3, with 8 bases aligning to TRBD1. The CDR3 contains 17 residues. Germline V gives CDR1 LGHNA, CDR2 YSLEER. The V segment lost 1 base and the J segment 1 base; nucleotides outside the gene matches: 6. The CDR3 protein is CASSQGPQGGSNQPQHL. The CDR3 DNA is TGCGCCAGCAGCCAAGGTCCACAGGGGGGAAGCAATCAGCCCCAGCATCTT.

Turning to this clonotype: This could be a read error, since a much larger clone is one nucleotide away. The gene calls are TRBV11-1 and TRBJ2-7; D call uncertain. CDR1 is SGHAT, CDR2 FQDESV, per germline (reference sequence). Trimming left V 8 bases short and J 7 bases short, with 21 bases between. CDR3 length: 14 residues. The CDR3 loop is CASGAPRVSWEQYF. CDR3 sequence (DNA): TGTGCCAGCGGCGCACCCCGGGTCAGCTGGGAGCAGTACTTC.

For this clonotype: A read error is likely, as this CDR3 ends without the conserved phenylalanine or tryptophan. The J gene is TRBJ1-1, the V gene TRBV2; 8 bases agree with TRBD1. Germline-derived CDR1 and CDR2 are SNHLY and FYNNEI. The CDR3 is 15 residues long. The trim removed 1 base at V and 4 bases at J, leaving 5 bases unmatched. The CDR3 bases are TGTGCCAGCAGTGAAGGCAGAACAGGGGGCACTGAAGCTTTCTCT. It translates to CASSEGRTGGTEAFS.

This clonotype was seen ten or more times. The chain joins TRBV9 to TRBJ2-2; 11 bases map to TRBD2. There are 15 residues in the CDR3. CDR1 is SGDLS and CDR2 is YYNGEE in the germline V gene. The ends lost 0 bases at V and 5 bases at J; junction bases unmatched: 0. The DNA for the CDR3 is TGTGCCAGCAGCGTAGGACTAGCGGGAACCGGGGAGCTGTTTTTT. Translation gives CASSVGLAGTGELFF.

This clonotype was seen a handful of times. The chain combines TRBV6-1 with TRBJ1-5; D is unclear. CDR1 and CDR2 from the germline V gene are MNHNS and SASEGT. Trimming stripped 2 bases from V and 3 bases from J, with 8 bases between. The CDR3 covers 14 residues. The CDR3 protein is CASSELGNNQPQHF. CDR3 DNA sequence: TGTGCCAGCAGTGAACTAGGCAACAATCAGCCCCAGCATTTT.

This clonotype was observed at least ten times. This CDR3 reads CASSWDPGHKGYTF. CDR3 in DNA: TGTGCCAGCAGCTGGGACCCAGGGCATAAAGGCTACACCTTC. The chain joins TRBV5-6 to TRBJ1-2, with D perhaps matching TRBD1 (5 bases). Trimming pared 3 bases from V and 8 bases from J, leaving 17 bases between. This CDR3 has 14 amino acids. Germline CDR1 reads SGHDT; CDR2 reads YYEEEE.

This clonotype showed up just a few times. The chain couples TRBV19 to TRBJ1-1, with TRBD1 matching 7 bases. Trimming cost V 5 bases and J 2 bases; bases outside gene matches: 5. This CDR3 has 14 residues. The germline gives CDR1 LNHDA, CDR2 SQIVND (reference sequence). The CDR3 spells CASSYGTVNTEAFF. As DNA, the CDR3 is TGTGCCAGTAGTTACGGGACAGTTAACACTGAAGCTTTCTTT.

The chain joins TRBV6-5 to TRBJ1-3; D perhaps matches TRBD1 (6 bases). The CDR3 runs 13 residues. V gave up 6 bases and J gave up 7 bases, with 13 bases separating them. Germline assignment: CDR1 MNHEY and CDR2 SVGAGI. This CDR3 is CASSMGGANTIYF. In nucleotides, the CDR3 is TGTGCCAGCAGCATGGGGGGGGCTAACACCATATATTTT.

This clonotype was observed at least ten times. The CDR3 here is CSAPDDTANYGYTF. CDR3 DNA: TGCAGTGCTCCAGACGACACAGCTAACTATGGCTACACCTTC. J is TRBJ1-2 and V is TRBV20-1, with unresolved D. This CDR3 contains 14 residues. V lost 5 bases and J lost 0, with 13 bases in between. Germline assignment: CDR1 DFQATT and CDR2 SNEGSKA (reference sequence).

As concerns this clonotype: Just one base apart from a much larger clone, this may be a read error. The CDR3 ends on some other residue instead of the conserved phenylalanine or tryptophan, so this is likely a read error. V is TRBV29-1 and J is TRBJ2-3; no clear D. The V and J ends lost 3 bases and 0 bases respectively, with 7 bases between them. The CDR3 runs 13 residues. CDR1 is SQVTM and CDR2 is ANQGSEA in the germline V gene. CDR3 nucleotides: TGCAGCGTTGACAGCGCAAGCACAGATACGCAGTATCTT. Translating gives CSVDSASTDTQYL.

This clonotype was counted between two and nine times. The V gene is TRBV7-2, the J gene TRBJ1-3; 7 bases are a match to TRBD1. CDR1 is SGHTA, CDR2 FQGNSA, per germline. The CDR3 consists of 16 residues. V shed 5 bases and J 6 bases; nucleotides not matched to a gene: 13. CDR3 in DNA: TGTGCCAGCAGCCTTACTCCGCGACAGGGAGAAAACACCATATATTTT. It encodes CASSLTPRQGENTIYF.